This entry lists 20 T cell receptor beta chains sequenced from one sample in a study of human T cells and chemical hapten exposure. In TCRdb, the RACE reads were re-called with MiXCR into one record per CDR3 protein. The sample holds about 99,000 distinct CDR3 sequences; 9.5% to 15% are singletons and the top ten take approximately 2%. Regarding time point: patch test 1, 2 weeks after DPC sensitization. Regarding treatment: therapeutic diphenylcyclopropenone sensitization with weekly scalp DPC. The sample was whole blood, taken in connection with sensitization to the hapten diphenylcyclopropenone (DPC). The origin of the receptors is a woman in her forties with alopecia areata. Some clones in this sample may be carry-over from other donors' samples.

The CDR3 region has the DNA TGTGCCAGCCAGGGACGGGACTCCTACAATGAGCAGTTCTTC. It is translated as CASQGRDSYNEQFF. V is TRBV18 and J is TRBJ2-1; D assignment may be TRBD1 or TRBD2 (5 bases each). V was trimmed by 8 bases and J by 0 bases, leaving 11 bases between them. Germline V gene data show CDR1 as KGHSH and CDR2 as LQKENI. CDR3 size: 14 residues.

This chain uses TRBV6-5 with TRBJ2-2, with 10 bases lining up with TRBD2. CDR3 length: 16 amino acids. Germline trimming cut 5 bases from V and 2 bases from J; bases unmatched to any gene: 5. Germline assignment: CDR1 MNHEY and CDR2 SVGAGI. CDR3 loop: CASSMTSGSNTGELFF. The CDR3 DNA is TGTGCCAGCAGTATGACTAGCGGGTCTAACACCGGGGAGCTGTTTTTT.

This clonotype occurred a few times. CDR3 loop: CASSEGRDQETQYF. The CDR3 coding sequence is TGTGCCAGCAGTGAAGGACGGGATCAAGAGACCCAGTACTTC. The chain has TRBV6-1 and TRBJ2-5, with D possibly TRBD2 on 5 matching bases. V lost 1 base and J 2 bases, leaving 8 bases between the germline ends. The CDR3 runs to 14 residues. Germline CDR1 is MNHNS and CDR2 is SASEGT.

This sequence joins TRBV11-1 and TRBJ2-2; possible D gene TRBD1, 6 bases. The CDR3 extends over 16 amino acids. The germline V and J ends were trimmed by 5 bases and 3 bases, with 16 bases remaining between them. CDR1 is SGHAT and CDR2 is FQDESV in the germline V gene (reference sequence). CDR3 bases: TGTGCCAGCAGCCCCCTGGGGGCGCGTGACACCGGGGAGCTGTTTTTT. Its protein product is CASSPLGARDTGELFF.

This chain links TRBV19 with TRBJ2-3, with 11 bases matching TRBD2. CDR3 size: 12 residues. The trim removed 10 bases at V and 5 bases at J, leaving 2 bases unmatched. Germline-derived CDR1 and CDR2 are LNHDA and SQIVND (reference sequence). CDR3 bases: TGTGCCACCGGACTAGCGGGAGATACGCAGTATTTT. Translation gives CATGLAGDTQYF. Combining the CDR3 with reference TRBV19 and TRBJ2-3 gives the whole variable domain DGGITQSPKYLFRKEGQNVTLSCEQNLNHDAMYWYRQDPGQGLRLIYYSQIVNDFQKGDIAEGYSVSREKKESFPLTVTSAQKNPTAFYLCATGLAGDTQYFGPGTRLTVL.

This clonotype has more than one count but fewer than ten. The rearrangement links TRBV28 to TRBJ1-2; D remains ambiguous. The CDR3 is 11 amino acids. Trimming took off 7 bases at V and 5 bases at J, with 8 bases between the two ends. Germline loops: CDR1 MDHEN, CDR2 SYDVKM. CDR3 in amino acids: CASTAYYGYTF. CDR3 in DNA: TGTGCCAGCACCGCCTATTATGGCTACACCTTC.

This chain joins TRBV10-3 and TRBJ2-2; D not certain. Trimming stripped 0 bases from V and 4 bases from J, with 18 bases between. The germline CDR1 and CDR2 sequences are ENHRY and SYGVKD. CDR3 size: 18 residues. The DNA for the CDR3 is TGTGCCATCAGTGAGTCTGGCAGGTTGGAGCACGGCACCGGGGAGCTGTTTTTT. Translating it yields CAISESGRLEHGTGELFF.

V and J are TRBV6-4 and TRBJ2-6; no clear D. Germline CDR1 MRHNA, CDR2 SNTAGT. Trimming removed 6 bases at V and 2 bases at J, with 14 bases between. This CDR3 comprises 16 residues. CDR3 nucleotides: TGTGCCAGCAGCCGCGATGGGGTGGCTGGGGCCAACGTCCTGACTTTC. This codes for CASSRDGVAGANVLTF.

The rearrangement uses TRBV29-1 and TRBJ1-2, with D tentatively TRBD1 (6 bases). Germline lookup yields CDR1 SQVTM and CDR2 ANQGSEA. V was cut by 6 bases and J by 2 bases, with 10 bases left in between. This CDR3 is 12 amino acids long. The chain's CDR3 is CSVLTGNYGYTF. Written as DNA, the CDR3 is TGCAGCGTCCTAACAGGGAACTATGGCTACACCTTC.

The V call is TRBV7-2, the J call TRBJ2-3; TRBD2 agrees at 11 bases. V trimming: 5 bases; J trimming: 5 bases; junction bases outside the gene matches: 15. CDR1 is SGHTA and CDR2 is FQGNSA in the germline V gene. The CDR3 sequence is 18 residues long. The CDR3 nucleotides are TGTGCCAGCAGCCCCAAGTGGGGGCGACTAGCGGGATTAGATACGCAGTATTTT. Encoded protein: CASSPKWGRLAGLDTQYF. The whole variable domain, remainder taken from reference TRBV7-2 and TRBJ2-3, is GAGVSQSPSNKVTEKGKDVELRCDPISGHTALYWYRQSLGQGLEFLIYFQGNSAPDKSGLPSDRFSAERTGGSVSTLTIQRTQQEDSAVYLCASSPKWGRLAGLDTQYFGPGTRLTVL.

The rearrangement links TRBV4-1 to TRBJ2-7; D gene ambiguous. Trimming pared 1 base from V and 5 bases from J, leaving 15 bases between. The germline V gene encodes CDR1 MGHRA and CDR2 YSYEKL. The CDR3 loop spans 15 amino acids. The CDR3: CASSQVRSVADEQYF. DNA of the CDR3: TGCGCCAGCAGCCAAGTTCGGTCCGTCGCGGACGAGCAGTACTTC.

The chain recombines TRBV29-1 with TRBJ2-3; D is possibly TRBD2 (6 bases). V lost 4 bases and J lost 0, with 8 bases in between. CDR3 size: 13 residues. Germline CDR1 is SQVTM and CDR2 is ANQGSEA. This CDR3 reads CSVAGLSTDTQYF. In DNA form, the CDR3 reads TGCAGCGTTGCGGGACTGAGCACAGATACGCAGTATTTT.

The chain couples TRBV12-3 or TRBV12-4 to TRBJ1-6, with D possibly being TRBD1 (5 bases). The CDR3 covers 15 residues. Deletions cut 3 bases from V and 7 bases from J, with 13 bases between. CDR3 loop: CASSFSFRGNSPLHF. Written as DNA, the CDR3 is TGTGCCAGCAGTTTCTCCTTCCGGGGGAATTCACCCCTCCACTTT.

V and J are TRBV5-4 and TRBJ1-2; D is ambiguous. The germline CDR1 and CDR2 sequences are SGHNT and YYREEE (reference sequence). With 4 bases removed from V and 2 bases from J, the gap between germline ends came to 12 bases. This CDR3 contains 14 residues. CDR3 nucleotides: TGTGCCAGCAGCCCTTCGGGGAGAAACTATGGCTACACCTTC. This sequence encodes CASSPSGRNYGYTF. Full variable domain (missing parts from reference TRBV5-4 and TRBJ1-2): ETGVTQSPTHLIKTRGQQVTLRCSSQSGHNTVSWYQQALGQGPQFIFQYYREEENGRGNFPPRFSGLQFPNYSSELNVNALELDDSALYLCASSPSGRNYGYTFGSGTRLTVV.

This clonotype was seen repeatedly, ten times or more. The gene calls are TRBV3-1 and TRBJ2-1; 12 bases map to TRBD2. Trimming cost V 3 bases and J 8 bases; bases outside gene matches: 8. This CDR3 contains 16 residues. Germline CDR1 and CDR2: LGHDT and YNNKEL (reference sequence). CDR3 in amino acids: CASSHTTSGSIHEQFF. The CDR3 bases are TGTGCCAGCAGCCATACGACTAGCGGGAGTATTCATGAGCAGTTCTTC.

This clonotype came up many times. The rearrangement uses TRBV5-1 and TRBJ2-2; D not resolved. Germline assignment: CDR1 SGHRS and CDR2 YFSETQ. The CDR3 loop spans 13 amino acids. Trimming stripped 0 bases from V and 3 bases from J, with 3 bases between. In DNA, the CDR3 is TGCGCCAGCAGCTTGGCCGACACCGGGGAGCTGTTTTTT. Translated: CASSLADTGELFF.

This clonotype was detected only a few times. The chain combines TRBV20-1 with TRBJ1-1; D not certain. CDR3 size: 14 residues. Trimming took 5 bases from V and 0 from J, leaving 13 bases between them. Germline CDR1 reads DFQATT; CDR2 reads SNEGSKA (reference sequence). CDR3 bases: TGCAGTGCTCACCCCGGTAAACTGAACACTGAAGCTTTCTTT. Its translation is CSAHPGKLNTEAFF.

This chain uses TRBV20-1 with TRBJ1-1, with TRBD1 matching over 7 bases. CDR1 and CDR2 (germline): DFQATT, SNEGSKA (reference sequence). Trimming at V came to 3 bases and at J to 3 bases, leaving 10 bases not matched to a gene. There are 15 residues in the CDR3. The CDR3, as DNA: TGCAGTGCTAGGGACCCTACCACAGGGGACACTGAAGCTTTCTTT. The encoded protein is CSARDPTTGDTEAFF.

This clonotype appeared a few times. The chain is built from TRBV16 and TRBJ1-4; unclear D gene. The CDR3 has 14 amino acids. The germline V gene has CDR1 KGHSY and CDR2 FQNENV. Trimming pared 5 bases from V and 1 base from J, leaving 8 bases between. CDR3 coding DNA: TGTGCCAGCAGCGAGGATTTAACTAATGAAAAACTGTTTTTT. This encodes CASSEDLTNEKLFF.

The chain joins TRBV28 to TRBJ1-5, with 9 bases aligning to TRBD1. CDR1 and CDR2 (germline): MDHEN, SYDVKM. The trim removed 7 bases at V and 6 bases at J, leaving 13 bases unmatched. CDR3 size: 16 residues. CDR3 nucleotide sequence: TGTGCCAGCACCCAAATAACAGGGGGCTTGGGTCAGCCCCAGCATTTT. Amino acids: CASTQITGGLGQPQHF.